Detailed here is one T cell receptor beta chain. The sample comes from a study of blood T cell repertoires in COVID-19. Study at large: Nucleic acid was either cDNA or gDNA, and it came from T cells, B-cell-depleted T cells, or PBMCs.

V was trimmed by 2 bases and J by 5 bases, leaving 11 bases between them. The CDR3 length is 14 residues. Germline values: CDR1 SGHNT, CDR2 YENEEA. Profiling relied on immunoSEQ multiplex PCR, and the TCRdb table lists in-frame clones only, not all of them. Here the sample spans under 130,000 clones, 65% to 90% being singletons. Source material: peripheral blood. The sequence was collected from a man in his fifties with acute or convalescent COVID-19. This chain uses TRBV11-3 with TRBJ2-3; D uncertain. The CDR3 nucleotides read TGTGCCAGCAGCTTAATCCAGGAATTAGATACGCAGTATTTT. Amino acid sequence: CASSLIQELDTQYF.